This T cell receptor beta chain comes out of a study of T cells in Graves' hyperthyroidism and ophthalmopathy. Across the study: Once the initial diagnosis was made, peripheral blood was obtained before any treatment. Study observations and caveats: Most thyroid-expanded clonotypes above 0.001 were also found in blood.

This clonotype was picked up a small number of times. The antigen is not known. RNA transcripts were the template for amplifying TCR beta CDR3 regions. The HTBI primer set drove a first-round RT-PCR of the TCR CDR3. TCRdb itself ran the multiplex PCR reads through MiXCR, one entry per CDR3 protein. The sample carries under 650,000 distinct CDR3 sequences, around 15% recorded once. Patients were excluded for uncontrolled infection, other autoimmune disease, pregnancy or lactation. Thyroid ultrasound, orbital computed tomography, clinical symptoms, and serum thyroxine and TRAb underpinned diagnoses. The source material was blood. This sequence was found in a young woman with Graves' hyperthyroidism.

Here the CDR3 DNA reads TGTGCCAGCAGCCAACGACAGGGAACGAACACCGGGGAGCTGTTTTTT. Translated: CASSQRQGTNTGELFF. V is TRBV6-1 and J is TRBJ2-2, with 7 bases aligning to TRBD1. The CDR3 is made up of 16 amino acids. Trimming cost V 6 bases and J 0 bases; bases outside gene matches: 7. Germline CDR1 MNHNS, CDR2 SASEGT.